The 30 T cell receptor beta chains below were found in one sample sequenced in a study of shared clonotypes between healthy human individuals (dated by TCRdb to 2019 to 2021). Library generation was performed with the immunoSEQ multiplex PCR assay. TCRdb provides this immuneACCESS table in a form limited to in-frame rearrangements. Some clones are lacking; in checked studies, under half of them reflect an unresolved V gene, and why the rest are absent is not known. The sample table shows about 2.2 million clones, and roughly 93% are seen once. The ten biggest clones cover 1.5% to 2% of the sample. For the CD8 naive samples, CD45RO-negative cells were positively selected for CCR7, yielding a CD45RA+CCR7+ population from which TemRA cells were excluded. The material sequenced was naive CD8+ T cells from PBMCs. The sample's cell subset or site, from its label and the paper: CD45RA+CCR7+. The receptors originated from a man younger than 30 in good health. Some clones in this sample may be carry-over from other donors' samples.

This clone appeared a single time. The CDR3 region has the DNA TGTGCCAGCAGCTGGAGGACAGGGGGACCCTACGAGCAGTACTTC. Its translation is CASSWRTGGPYEQYF. V usage is TRBV5-6 and J usage is TRBJ2-7, with 10 bases fitting TRBD1. J lost 2 bases, V lost 3 bases, and 5 bases had no gene match. The CDR3 contains 15 residues. The V gene's germline CDR1 is SGHDT and CDR2 YYEEEE.

The chain combines TRBV19 with TRBJ2-3; D not certain. CDR3 length equals 13 residues. V was trimmed by 2 bases and J by 5 bases, leaving 8 bases between them. Per germline, CDR1 LNHDA and CDR2 SQIVND (reference sequence). The CDR3 is CASSILGIDTQYF. The CDR3 bases are TGTGCCAGTAGTATACTAGGAATAGATACGCAGTATTTT.

Comment on this clone: Other DNA sequences in the same sample also yield this CDR3. The chain recombines TRBV9 with TRBJ2-1; 8 nucleotides match TRBD1. V lost 0 bases, J lost 1 base, and 0 bases stayed unmatched. CDR1 is SGDLS, CDR2 YYNGEE, per germline. The CDR3 consists of 15 residues. CDR3 bases: TGTGCCAGCAGCGTAGGACAGGGGTCCTACAATGAGCAGTTCTTC. Translated, it gives CASSVGQGSYNEQFF.

V is TRBV7-9 and J is TRBJ2-5; unclear D gene. The J call is in doubt because the DNA end fits TRBJ2-7 better. The CDR3 consists of 15 residues. Per germline, CDR1 SEHNR and CDR2 FQNEAQ (reference sequence). CDR3 DNA sequence: TGTGCCAGCAGCCCCCCTCGGGTTCAGTCCTACGAGCAGTACTTC. Residues: CASSPPRVQSYEQYF.

J is TRBJ2-7 and V is TRBV15; 16 bases agree with TRBD2. CDR3 length: 18 amino acids. Germline CDR1 and CDR2: LNHNV and YYDKDF (reference sequence). V was clipped by 0 bases and J by 3 bases; unmatched bases: 5. In nucleotides, the CDR3 is TGTGCCACCAGCAGAGATGGGACTAGCGGGAGGGCCGGCTACGAGCAGTACTTC. Translated: CATSRDGTSGRAGYEQYF.

This clone occurred a few times. The same CDR3 is also encoded by other DNA sequences in this sample. V gene TRBV4-1 combines with J gene TRBJ1-1, with no clear D. Per germline, CDR1 MGHRA and CDR2 YSYEKL. This CDR3 spans 14 amino acids. Trimming removed 1 base from V and 1 base from J, with 7 bases in between. The CDR3 protein is CASSQVEGNTEAFF. For the CDR3, the DNA is TGCGCCAGCAGCCAAGTCGAAGGGAACACTGAAGCTTTCTTT.

About this clone: Other nucleotide sequences from this sample produce the same CDR3. V is TRBV6-1 and J is TRBJ1-2; D is ambiguous. The CDR3 loop spans 13 amino acids. V lost 1 base, J lost 5 bases, and 8 bases lay in between. Germline V gene sequence: CDR1 MNHNS, CDR2 SASEGT. CDR3 protein: CASSEGAGYGYTF. Written as DNA, the CDR3 is TGTGCCAGCAGTGAAGGGGCAGGATATGGCTACACCTTC.

The V and J genes are TRBV5-4 and TRBJ2-1, with 9 bases matching TRBD2. Unmatched junction bases numbered 8, after V lost 9 bases and J lost 4 bases. Per the germline V gene, CDR1 is SGHNT and CDR2 is YYREEE (reference sequence). The CDR3 is 14 amino acids. CDR3: CATDLAGPYNEQFF. The CDR3 nucleotides read TGTGCCACCGACCTAGCGGGGCCATACAATGAGCAGTTCTTC.

CDR3 DNA: TGTGCCAGCAGCCAGGACCACAGGGCCGGGGAGCTGTTTTTT. Its translation is CASSQDHRAGELFF. J is TRBJ2-2 and V is TRBV4-2, with D maybe TRBD1 (6 bases). The germline V and J ends were trimmed by 3 bases and 6 bases, with 11 bases remaining between them. Germline CDR1 reads LGHNA; CDR2 reads YNFKEQ. The CDR3 length is 14 residues.

The chain combines TRBV6-6 with TRBJ2-1, with 10 bases identical to TRBD1. Germline trimming cut 0 bases from V and 6 bases from J; bases unmatched to any gene: 5. Per germline, CDR1 MNHNY and CDR2 SVGAGI (reference sequence). The CDR3 is made up of 16 amino acids. The CDR3 DNA follows: TGTGCCAGCAGTTACTCTCGGGACAGGGGAGGCAATGAGCAGTTCTTC. It yields the protein CASSYSRDRGGNEQFF.

This clone was detected once. The chain carries TRBV4-1 and TRBJ2-3, with a tentative D call TRBD2 (7 bases). Germline V lookup: CDR1 MGHRA, CDR2 YSYEKL. This CDR3 spans 15 amino acids. V was trimmed by 2 bases and J by 4 bases, leaving 13 bases between them. The CDR3 loop reads CASSQRGGSADTQYF. For the CDR3, the DNA is TGCGCCAGCAGCCAAAGGGGGGGGAGCGCAGATACGCAGTATTTT.

This chain connects TRBV15 to TRBJ2-7; 8 bases match TRBD1. V was pared by 6 bases and J by 6 bases, with 10 bases of the junction left unmatched. Germline V gene lookup returns CDR1 LNHNV and CDR2 YYDKDF (reference sequence). The CDR3 has 14 amino acids. CDR3 DNA: TGTGCCACCAGTATCGACAGGGGTGACGGCGAGCAGTACTTC. As protein: CATSIDRGDGEQYF.

The J gene is TRBJ1-1, the V gene TRBV19; D gene ambiguous. Germline CDR1 is LNHDA and CDR2 is SQIVND (reference sequence). Trimming took 3 bases from V and 7 from J, leaving 12 bases between them. There are 13 residues in the CDR3. The chain's CDR3 is CASSIVGVSEAFF. The CDR3 DNA sequence: TGTGCCAGTAGTATTGTTGGGGTAAGTGAAGCTTTCTTT.

The rearrangement uses TRBV4-1 and TRBJ2-7, with 7 bases identical to TRBD1. This CDR3 is built from 15 residues. Germline V gene data show CDR1 as MGHRA and CDR2 as YSYEKL. V was clipped by 3 bases and J by 2 bases; unmatched bases: 7. The CDR3: CASSHAQGIAYEQYF. The CDR3, as DNA: TGCGCCAGCAGCCACGCACAGGGGATAGCCTACGAGCAGTACTTC.

The chain uses TRBV30 and TRBJ1-6; 7 nucleotides align to TRBD1. The CDR3 is made up of 13 amino acids. V shed 6 bases, J shed 4 bases, and the junction held 3 bases outside the gene matches. The germline V gene encodes CDR1 GTSNPN and CDR2 SVGIG (reference sequence). The CDR3 DNA reads TGTGCCTGCCAACAGGGGTATAATTCACCCCTCCACTTT. Amino acids: CACQQGYNSPLHF.

The chain links TRBV6-6 to TRBJ2-1; D remains ambiguous. V dropped 5 bases and J dropped 2 bases, with 10 bases sitting between them. Germline V gene data show CDR1 as MNHNY and CDR2 as SVGAGI (reference sequence). The CDR3 spans 14 residues. CDR3: CASSSSLTYNEQFF. In DNA, the CDR3 is TGTGCCAGCAGTAGCTCTCTAACCTACAATGAGCAGTTCTTC.

This clone was counted a single time. The chain is built from TRBV5-8 and TRBJ2-7, with 10 bases that match TRBD2. The CDR3 is 17 amino acids. V trimming: 3 bases; J trimming: 6 bases; junction bases outside the gene matches: 15. Looked up from germline, CDR1 is SGHTS and CDR2 is YDEGEE. The CDR3 region is CASSSTTSGYFRGEQYF. The CDR3, as DNA: TGTGCCAGCAGCTCCACGACTAGCGGGTATTTCAGGGGCGAGCAGTACTTC.

With respect to this clone: The same CDR3 is also encoded by other DNA sequences in this sample. This chain joins TRBV11-2 and TRBJ2-2; D unresolved. V was cut by 6 bases and J by 4 bases, with 3 bases left in between. The CDR3 length is 11 residues. The germline CDR1 and CDR2 sequences are SGHAT and FQNNGV. The CDR3 reads CASSVTGELFF. The CDR3 region has the DNA TGTGCCAGCAGTGTCACCGGGGAGCTGTTTTTT.

The chain combines TRBV9 with TRBJ2-1; 10 bases line up with TRBD1. After removal of 4 bases from V and 0 bases from J, the junction contained 4 bases not matched to a gene. The CDR3 consists of 16 residues. The germline V gene has CDR1 SGDLS and CDR2 YYNGEE. CDR3 sequence: CASSRDRGSSYNEQFF. CDR3 nucleotides: TGTGCCAGCAGCCGGGACAGGGGTAGCTCCTACAATGAGCAGTTCTTC.

The J gene is TRBJ2-7, the V gene TRBV11-2, with D possibly TRBD1 on 6 matching bases. Germline V gene sequence: CDR1 SGHAT, CDR2 FQNNGV. The CDR3 totals 14 residues. Trimming took off 4 bases at V and 2 bases at J, with 12 bases between the two ends. The CDR3 protein is CASSWGTWPYEQYF. The CDR3 bases are TGTGCCAGCAGCTGGGGGACATGGCCCTACGAGCAGTACTTC.

CDR3: CASSVGRYTYEQYF. CDR3 bases: TGTGCCAGCAGCGTGGGGAGGTACACCTACGAGCAGTACTTC. The chain employs TRBV11-2 and TRBJ2-7, with a possible D match to TRBD2 (6 bases). Looked up from germline, CDR1 is SGHAT and CDR2 is FQNNGV. The CDR3 contains 14 residues. The V end lost 5 bases, the J end lost 2 bases, and 13 bases lay between the germline ends. The whole variable domain, remainder taken from reference TRBV11-2 and TRBJ2-7, is EAGVAQSPRYKIIEKRQSVAFWCNPISGHATLYWYQQILGQGPKLLIQFQNNGVVDDSQLPKDRFSAERLKGVDSTLKIQPAKLEDSAVYLCASSVGRYTYEQYFGPGTRLTVT.

With regard to this clone: Other nucleotide sequences from this sample produce the same CDR3. The chain joins TRBV9 to TRBJ2-1; unclear D gene. There are 11 residues in the CDR3. Germline lookup yields CDR1 SGDLS and CDR2 YYNGEE. The ends were cut back, 4 bases at V and 7 bases at J, with 6 bases in the middle. CDR3 amino acids: CASSLSNEQFF. The CDR3, as DNA: TGTGCCAGCAGCCTGTCTAATGAGCAGTTCTTC.

The chain carries TRBV28 and TRBJ1-1; TRBD1 is a possible D gene (6 bases). Per the germline V gene, CDR1 is MDHEN and CDR2 is SYDVKM. This CDR3 region has 15 residues. V lost 3 bases, J lost 5 bases, and 16 bases lay in between. The CDR3 sequence is CASSLVRLQGTEAFF. DNA for the CDR3: TGTGCCAGCAGTTTGGTTCGGCTACAGGGAACTGAAGCTTTCTTT.

The chain links TRBV10-3 to TRBJ1-5, with TRBD1 matching over 10 bases. The germline CDR1 and CDR2 sequences are ENHRY and SYGVKD. V lost 2 bases, J lost 6 bases, and 7 bases stayed unmatched. There are 16 residues in the CDR3. CDR3 coding DNA: TGTGCCATCAGTGAGGGGGGACAGGGGTCTATTCAGCCCCAGCATTTT. Translation: CAISEGGQGSIQPQHF.

This chain links TRBV7-8 with TRBJ2-3, with 13 bases identical to TRBD2. The CDR3 sequence is 15 residues long. Germline trimming cut 5 bases from V and 6 bases from J; bases unmatched to any gene: 5. Germline CDR1 SGHVS, CDR2 FQNEAQ. DNA of the CDR3: TGTGCCAGCAGCCGTGGACTAGCGGGAGATGATACGCAGTATTTT. Translated: CASSRGLAGDDTQYF.

This chain links TRBV27 with TRBJ1-2; D is uncertain. Trimming stripped 6 bases from V and 3 bases from J, with 17 bases between. CDR1 and CDR2 (germline): MNHEY, SMNVEV (reference sequence). This CDR3 has 15 residues. The DNA of the CDR3 is TGTGCCAGCAGCCGAACCCCCCCGCATGACTATGGCTACACCTTC. This gives the protein CASSRTPPHDYGYTF.

This chain links TRBV6-5 with TRBJ2-6; D gene ambiguous. Trimming removed 0 bases from V and 3 bases from J, with 6 bases in between. This CDR3 has 15 amino acids. Germline CDR1 is MNHEY and CDR2 is SVGAGI. CDR3 loop: CASSYSPLGANVLTF. The CDR3 coding sequence is TGTGCCAGCAGTTACTCCCCTCTTGGGGCCAACGTCCTGACTTTC.

Here the CDR3 reads CASQFLGTAGDTQYF. The CDR3 DNA is TGTGCCAGCCAATTTCTGGGGACAGCGGGAGATACGCAGTATTTT. The V call is TRBV27, the J call TRBJ2-3; tentative D call: TRBD1 (7 bases). Trimming cost V 8 bases and J 5 bases, with 20 bases left between them. The CDR3 has 15 amino acids. Germline lookup yields CDR1 MNHEY and CDR2 SMNVEV (reference sequence).

This chain uses TRBV30 with TRBJ1-5, with TRBD1 matching 8 bases. The CDR3 runs to 14 residues. Trimming took 4 bases from V and 3 from J; bases not matched to a gene: 5. Germline V gives CDR1 GTSNPN, CDR2 SVGIG (reference sequence). The CDR3, as DNA: TGTGCCTGGACCCGGACAGGGACCAATCAGCCCCAGCATTTT. It specifies CAWTRTGTNQPQHF.

The J gene is TRBJ1-4, the V gene TRBV9, with TRBD1 matching 7 bases. There are 19 residues in the CDR3. Trimming removed 1 base from V and 0 bases from J; junction bases left unmatched: 12. From germline, CDR1 is SGDLS and CDR2 YYNGEE. DNA of the CDR3: TGTGCCAGCAGCGTAAGCCACCCGGGACAGATCGCAACTAATGAAAAACTGTTTTTT. Translated, it gives CASSVSHPGQIATNEKLFF.